The rows below give T cell receptor beta chains drawn from one sample of a study of T-cell memory formation after mild COVID-19. From the 5' RACE reads, TCRdb called clonotypes with MiXCR, one entry per CDR3 protein. The sample shows around 320,000 distinct CDR3 sequences, 15% to 20% of them seen only once. Sample: PBMCs or a T cell subset sorted from them (not recorded which). These TCRs come from a man between 18 and 29 years old who had mild COVID-19 (a few samples of this study predate the infection). Cell type and time point are not known. The CDR3 runs from the conserved cysteine through the conserved F or W. D genes are given only for firm matches.

V	J	D	CDR3
TRBV4-1	TRBJ2-2	TRBD1	CASSFQGARTGELFF
TRBV5-1	TRBJ1-2	.	CASNHEGANYGYTF
TRBV4-3	TRBJ2-3	.	CASSQRALPSGDTQYF
TRBV20-1	TRBJ2-6	.	CSARVPGLSSGANVLTF
TRBV10-3	TRBJ2-1	TRBD2	CAISRGLAGVDEQFF
TRBV5-1	TRBJ2-1	.	CASSLAGGNEQFF
TRBV27	TRBJ1-5	.	CASSSWTESNQPQHF
TRBV20-1	TRBJ1-5	TRBD1	CSAPGGQEQPQHF
TRBV21-1	TRBJ2-5	.	CASSKRGPGQETQYF
TRBV4-3	TRBJ2-3	TRBD1	CASNQDHWGTGRLDTQYF
TRBV12-3/TRBV12-4	TRBJ2-1	TRBD1	CASSLRDRENEQFF
TRBV5-1	TRBJ2-3	TRBD2	CASSRLAGAGTDTQYF
TRBV5-1	TRBJ2-3	TRBD2	CASSSHSGGGLTDTQYF
TRBV12-3/TRBV12-4	TRBJ1-6	.	CAIRAGHLGTLHF
TRBV24-1	TRBJ2-3	.	CATSWGFTLGVDTQYF
TRBV7-3	TRBJ2-3	TRBD1	CASSPRTGVFLTDTQYF
TRBV3-1	TRBJ2-7	.	CASSQSVLDQGEQYF
TRBV18	TRBJ2-5	TRBD1	CASSPMGQDETQYF
TRBV12-3/TRBV12-4	TRBJ1-2	TRBD1	CASSYNRAGGGYTF
TRBV20-1	TRBJ2-1	.	CSASRGTYNEQFF
TRBV7-2	TRBJ2-1	.	CASSMAPGTEQFF
TRBV23-1	TRBJ1-5	.	CASARPGDHQPQHF
TRBV7-9	TRBJ1-2	.	CASSLANAGVQGYTF
TRBV3-1	TRBJ1-1	.	CASSQTGTWTEAFF
TRBV7-9	TRBJ1-1	.	CASSAGDTEAFF
TRBV7-9	TRBJ1-1	.	CASRIDSTEAFF
TRBV6-2/TRBV6-3	TRBJ2-5	TRBD2	CASTSTSGGRSQYF
TRBV7-9	TRBJ1-2	.	CASSLLARNYGYTF
TRBV7-9	TRBJ1-2	.	CASSLDRIRAMIDTF
TRBV6-5	TRBJ2-6	.	CASSAGNGANVLTF
TRBV12-3/TRBV12-4	TRBJ2-1	TRBD1	CASSLDGTGTSEQFF
TRBV7-9	TRBJ2-1	.	CASSPHQGPGRGEQFF
TRBV7-9	TRBJ2-3	.	CASTPRSTDTQYF